These 5 T cell receptor beta chains came from one sample sequenced in a study of T cells in localized non-small cell lung cancer (dated by TCRdb to 2018 to 2021). The library was produced with the immunoSEQ multiplex PCR assay. TCRdb re-hosts the immuneACCESS table, in-frame sequences only. Its copies lack some clones; in the studies checked, an unresolved V gene accounts for under half of them, and the cause for the rest is not known. The sample table records approximately 45,000 clones; around 86% of these occur just once. Jointly, the top ten make up more than 2% of the sample. The specimen comprised PBMCs, sampled before any cancer treatment. The source is a man between 40 and 70 years old with stage II lung adenocarcinoma.

The gene calls are TRBV7-8 and TRBJ2-7, with TRBD1 matching 9 bases. The J segment lost 2 bases and the V segment lost 7 bases, leaving 3 bases of the junction unmatched. The CDR3 has 13 amino acids. CDR1 and CDR2 (germline): SGHVS, FQNEAQ. The chain's CDR3 is CASTRDRAYEQYF. The CDR3 DNA follows: TGTGCCAGCACCCGGGACAGGGCCTACGAGCAGTACTTC.

The chain links TRBV7-3 to TRBJ1-2; 9 nucleotides match TRBD1. Germline values: CDR1 SGHTA, CDR2 FQGTGA. The CDR3 length is 15 residues. Trimming at V came to 5 bases and at J to 5 bases, leaving 9 bases not matched to a gene. CDR3 in amino acids: CASSPGQGIIYGYTF. The CDR3 DNA reads as TGTGCCAGCAGCCCCGGACAGGGGATCATATATGGCTACACCTTC.

The chain employs TRBV19 and TRBJ2-3, with D perhaps TRBD1 or TRBD2 (6 bases each). The CDR3 sequence is 15 residues long. The germline gives CDR1 LNHDA, CDR2 SQIVND (reference sequence). Trimming stripped 10 bases from V and 0 bases from J, with 17 bases between. CDR3 region: CATSPGAGSTDTQYF. CDR3 coding DNA: TGTGCCACTTCCCCGGGGGCGGGTAGCACAGATACGCAGTATTTT.

The count of this clone is one. The chain links TRBV13 to TRBJ1-4; 10 positions agree with TRBD1. V lost 3 bases, J lost 2 bases, and 3 bases stayed unmatched. This CDR3 is built from 16 residues. Germline CDR1 is PRHDT and CDR2 is FYEKMQ (reference sequence). The CDR3 nucleotides read TGTGCCAGCAGCTTGGGACAGGGGAGGACTAATGAAAAACTGTTTTTT. Amino acids: CASSLGQGRTNEKLFF.

V and J are TRBV7-9 and TRBJ2-7; 9 nucleotides match TRBD1. The CDR3 sequence is 16 residues long. J was trimmed by 1 base and V by 5 bases; bases with no gene match: 9. In germline, CDR1 is SEHNR, CDR2 FQNEAQ (reference sequence). CDR3 amino acids: CASSGHRDRVSYEQYF. The CDR3 DNA is TGTGCCAGCAGCGGACACCGGGACAGGGTATCCTACGAGCAGTACTTC.